This T cell receptor (beta chain) emerged from a study of PD-1 blockade in classical Hodgkin lymphoma. Findings and limits, study-wide: With respect to the repertoire differences, their causes, possibly disease activity or prior therapy, remain undefined. Nivolumab initiation under 1 year post-ASCT meant exclusion.

The CDR3 loop spans 13 amino acids. Germline-derived CDR1 and CDR2 are SGHRS and YFSETQ. The V end lost 7 bases, the J end lost 4 bases, and 13 bases lay between the germline ends. Every one of the patients relapsed after autologous stem cell transplantation (brentuximab vedotin exposure was variable). As to this clone: The antigen is not known.

This table comes from immunoSEQ multiplex PCR, and its TCRdb copy is limited to in-frame clones, with some not included. The sample includes fewer than 30,000 clones, 80% to 90% of them seen just once. The sequence was obtained from a human donor with classical Hodgkin lymphoma. This material consisted of peripheral blood mononuclear cells (PBMCs), taken before the second cycle of nivolumab. The chain combines TRBV5-1 with TRBJ2-3, with a weak D call TRBD2 (6 bases). The CDR3 nucleotides are TGCGCCAGCGGAGGGGTTTACCCAGATACGCAGTATTTT. Protein sequence: CASGGVYPDTQYF.